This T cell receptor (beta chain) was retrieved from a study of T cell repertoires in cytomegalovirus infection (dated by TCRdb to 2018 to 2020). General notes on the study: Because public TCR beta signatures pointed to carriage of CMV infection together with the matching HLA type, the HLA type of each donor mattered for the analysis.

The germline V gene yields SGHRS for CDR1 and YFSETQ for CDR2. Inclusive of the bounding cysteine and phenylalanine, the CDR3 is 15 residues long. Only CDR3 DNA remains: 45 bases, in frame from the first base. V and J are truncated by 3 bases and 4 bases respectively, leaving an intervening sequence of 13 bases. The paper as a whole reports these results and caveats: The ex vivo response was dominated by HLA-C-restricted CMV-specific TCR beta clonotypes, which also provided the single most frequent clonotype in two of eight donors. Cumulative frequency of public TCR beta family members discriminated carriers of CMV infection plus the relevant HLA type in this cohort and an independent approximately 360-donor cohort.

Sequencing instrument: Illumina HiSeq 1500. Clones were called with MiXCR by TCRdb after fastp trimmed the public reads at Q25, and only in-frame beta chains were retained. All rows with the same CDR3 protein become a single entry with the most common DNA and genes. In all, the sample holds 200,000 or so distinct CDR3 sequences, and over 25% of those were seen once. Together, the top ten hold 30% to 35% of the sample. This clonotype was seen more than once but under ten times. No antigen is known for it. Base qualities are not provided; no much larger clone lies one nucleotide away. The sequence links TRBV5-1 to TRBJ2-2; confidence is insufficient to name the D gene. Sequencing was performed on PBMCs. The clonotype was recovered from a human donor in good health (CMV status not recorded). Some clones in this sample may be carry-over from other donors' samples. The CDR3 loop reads CASSSTIDRTGELFF. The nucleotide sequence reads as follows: TGCGCCAGCAGCTCAACGATAGACCGCACCGGGGAGCTGTTTTTT.